The clone carrying this TCR beta chain appeared a single time. Source study methods: Amplifying reference gene primers gave estimates of nucleated cell counts. The method was immunoSEQ multiplex PCR; TCRdb's version includes in-frame clones alone and lacks a portion of them. V, J and clone size are taken as reported in that table, and D and trimming were inferred from the DNA itself. The sample lists about 220,000 clones, 75% to 90% occurring once. The data were obtained in a study of blood T cell repertoires in COVID-19. In the study overall: Samples taken during acute and convalescent COVID-19 were collected in the United States, Italy and Spain.

Germline CDR1 LNHNV, CDR2 YYDKDF (reference sequence). V dropped 2 bases and J dropped 9; count of bases not matched to a gene: 6. The CDR3 loop spans 14 amino acids. Sequencing was performed on peripheral blood. This receptor was taken from a young woman who had recovered from COVID-19. This chain links TRBV15 with TRBJ2-1, with TRBD1 identical over 8 bases. The CDR3 protein is CATSRRTGSREQFF. CDR3 nucleotide sequence: TGTGCCACCAGCAGAAGGACAGGGTCCCGTGAGCAGTTCTTC.